This TCR beta chain was retrieved from a study of OX40 agonist ivuxolimab in advanced cancers. Study conclusions and caveats: The mean number of expanded clones was higher in CD8+ T cells than in CD4+.

Sequencing was performed with immunoSEQ multiplex PCR; in TCRdb, only in-frame clones are kept and a portion is missing. The repertoire holds 71,000 or so clones, with around 80% as singletons. Any history of autoimmune disease or systemic immunosuppression disqualified patients. Peripheral blood came from all dose cohorts at three timepoints. The CDR3 spans 14 residues. CDR1 is SGHRS, CDR2 YFSETQ, per germline. V shed 2 bases, J shed 6 bases, and the junction held 1 base outside the gene matches. In the case of this clone: The target antigen is unknown.

The sequence was collected from an adult with an advanced solid tumor such as melanoma, head and neck, liver or kidney cancer. This sample comprised CD4+ or CD8+ T cells sorted from blood, obtained in a trial of the OX40 agonist ivuxolimab. The chain couples TRBV5-1 to TRBJ2-1; 11 nucleotides agree with TRBD2. The CDR3 sequence is CASSLTSGSNEQFF. The CDR3, as DNA: TGCGCCAGCAGCTTAACTAGCGGGAGCAATGAGCAGTTCTTC. Looking up the rest from reference TRBV5-1 and TRBJ2-1 gives the full variable domain: KAGVTQTPRYLIKTRGQQVTLSCSPISGHRSVSWYQQTPGQGLQFLFEYFSETQRNKGNFPGRFSGRQFSNSRSEMNVSTLELGDSALYLCASSLTSGSNEQFFGPGTRLTVL.